This T cell receptor (beta chain) originates from a study of regulatory T cells in long-lasting Graves disease. Libraries of TCR beta came from iRepertoire HTBI primers plus Arm-PCR of CDR3 regions. Using its own MiXCR run on the multiplex PCR reads, TCRdb lists one record per CDR3 protein. The sample contains roughly 500,000 distinct CDR3 sequences, around 11% of which appear only once. Time point of the sample: newly diagnosed GD, antithyroid drugs for less than 3 months. PBMC-extracted RNA yielded the TCR library. The CDR3 is 19 amino acids. V was trimmed by 7 bases and J by 0 bases, leaving 24 bases between them. The germline V gene encodes CDR1 MNHNS and CDR2 SASEGT. This clonotype was picked up many times. The same sample was also studied in work on T cells in Graves' hyperthyroidism and ophthalmopathy.

V and J are TRBV6-1 and TRBJ1-4, with no clear D. This material consisted of peripheral blood mononuclear cells (PBMCs), taken at new diagnosis, from a patient treated with antithyroid drugs. The sequence was collected from a woman aged 25 to 39 with Graves disease. CDR3 region: CASTAIYLIGAATNEKLFF. CDR3 sequence (DNA): TGTGCCAGCACGGCCATATATCTAATTGGCGCCGCAACTAATGAAAAACTGTTTTTT.